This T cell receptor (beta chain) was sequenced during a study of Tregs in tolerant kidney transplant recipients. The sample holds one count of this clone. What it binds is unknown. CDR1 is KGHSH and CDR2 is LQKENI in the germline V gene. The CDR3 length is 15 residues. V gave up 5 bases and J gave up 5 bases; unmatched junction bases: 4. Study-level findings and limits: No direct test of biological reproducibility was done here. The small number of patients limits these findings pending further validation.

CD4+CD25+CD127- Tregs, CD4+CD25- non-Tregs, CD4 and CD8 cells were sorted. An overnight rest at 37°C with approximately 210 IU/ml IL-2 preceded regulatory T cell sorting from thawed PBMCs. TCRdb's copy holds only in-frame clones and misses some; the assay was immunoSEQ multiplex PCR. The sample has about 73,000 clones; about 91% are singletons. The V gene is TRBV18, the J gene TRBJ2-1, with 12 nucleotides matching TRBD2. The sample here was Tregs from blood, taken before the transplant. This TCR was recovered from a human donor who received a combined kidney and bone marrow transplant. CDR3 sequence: CASSAGLAGHNEQFF. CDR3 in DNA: TGTGCCAGCTCAGCCGGACTAGCGGGGCACAATGAGCAGTTCTTC.